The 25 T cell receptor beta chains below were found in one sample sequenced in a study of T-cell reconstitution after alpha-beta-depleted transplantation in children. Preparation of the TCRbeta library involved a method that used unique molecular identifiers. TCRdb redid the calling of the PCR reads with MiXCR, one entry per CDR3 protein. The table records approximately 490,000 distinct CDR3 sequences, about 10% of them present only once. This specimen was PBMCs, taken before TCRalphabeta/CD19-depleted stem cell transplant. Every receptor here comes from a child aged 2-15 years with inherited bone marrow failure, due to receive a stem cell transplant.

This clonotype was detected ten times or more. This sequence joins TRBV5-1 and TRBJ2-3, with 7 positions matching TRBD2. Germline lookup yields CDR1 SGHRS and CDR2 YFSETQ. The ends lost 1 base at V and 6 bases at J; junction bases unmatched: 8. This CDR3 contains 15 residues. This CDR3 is CASSLKTREGDTQYF. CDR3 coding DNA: TGCGCCAGCAGCTTGAAAACTAGGGAGGGGGATACGCAGTATTTT.

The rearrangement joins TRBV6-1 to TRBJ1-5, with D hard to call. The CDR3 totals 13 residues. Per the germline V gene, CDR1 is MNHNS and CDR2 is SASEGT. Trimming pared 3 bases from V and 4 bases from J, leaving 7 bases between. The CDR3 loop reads CASSERENQPQHF. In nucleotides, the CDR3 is TGTGCCAGCAGTGAGCGGGAAAATCAGCCCCAGCATTTT.

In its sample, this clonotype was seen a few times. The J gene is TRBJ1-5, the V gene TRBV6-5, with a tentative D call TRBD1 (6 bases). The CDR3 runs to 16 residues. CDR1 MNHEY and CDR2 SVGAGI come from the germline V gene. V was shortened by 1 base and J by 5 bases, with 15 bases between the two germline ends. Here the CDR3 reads CASSYLGGARDQPQHF. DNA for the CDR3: TGTGCCAGCAGTTACTTGGGGGGGGCGAGGGATCAGCCCCAGCATTTT.

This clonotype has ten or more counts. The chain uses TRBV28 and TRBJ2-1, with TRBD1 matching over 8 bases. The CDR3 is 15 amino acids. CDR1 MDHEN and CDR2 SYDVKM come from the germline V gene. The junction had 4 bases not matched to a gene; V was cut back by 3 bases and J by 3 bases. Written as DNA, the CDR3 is TGTGCCAGCAGTTTCTTGGACAGGGACTACAATGAGCAGTTCTTC. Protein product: CASSFLDRDYNEQFF.

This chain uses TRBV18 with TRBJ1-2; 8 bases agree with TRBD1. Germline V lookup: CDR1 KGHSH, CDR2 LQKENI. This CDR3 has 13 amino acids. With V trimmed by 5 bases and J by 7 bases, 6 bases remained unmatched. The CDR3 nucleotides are TGTGCCAGCTCATACGACAGGGGTAGTGGCTACACCTTC. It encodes CASSYDRGSGYTF. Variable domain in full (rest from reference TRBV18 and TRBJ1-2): NAGVMQNPRHLVRRRGQEARLRCSPMKGHSHVYWYRQLPEEGLKFMVYLQKENIIDESGMPKERFSAEFPKEGPSILRIQQVVRGDSAAYFCASSYDRGSGYTFGSGTRLTVV.

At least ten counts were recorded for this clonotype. DNA of the CDR3: TGTGCCAGCAGCTTAACGGGAGGGCCCAACGAGCAGTACTTC. Translating gives CASSLTGGPNEQYF. The gene calls are TRBV7-9 and TRBJ2-7; 8 bases match TRBD2. The CDR3 sequence is 14 residues long. The germline V gene encodes CDR1 SEHNR and CDR2 FQNEAQ (reference sequence). The J segment lost 5 bases and the V segment lost 2 bases, leaving 5 bases of the junction unmatched.

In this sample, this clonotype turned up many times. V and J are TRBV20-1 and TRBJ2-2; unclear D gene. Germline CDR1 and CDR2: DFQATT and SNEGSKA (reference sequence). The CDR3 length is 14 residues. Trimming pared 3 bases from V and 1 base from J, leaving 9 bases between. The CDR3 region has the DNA TGCAGTGCTAGTACGCGGAAGAACACCGGGGAGCTGTTTTTT. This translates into CSASTRKNTGELFF.

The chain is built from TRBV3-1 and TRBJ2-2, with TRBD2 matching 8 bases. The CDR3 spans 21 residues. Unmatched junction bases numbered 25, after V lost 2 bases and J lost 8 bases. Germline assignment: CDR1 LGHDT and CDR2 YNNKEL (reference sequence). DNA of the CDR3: TGTGCCAGCAGCCAAATCGGTATTGGTCTAGCGGGTCCTCCCACGGATGGGGAGCTGTTTTTT. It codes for CASSQIGIGLAGPPTDGELFF.

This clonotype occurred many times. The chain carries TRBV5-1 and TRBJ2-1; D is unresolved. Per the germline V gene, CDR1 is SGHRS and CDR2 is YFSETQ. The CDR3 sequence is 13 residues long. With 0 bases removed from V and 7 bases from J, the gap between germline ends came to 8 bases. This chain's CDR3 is CASSLASSNEQFF. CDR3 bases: TGCGCCAGCAGCTTGGCCAGCTCTAATGAGCAGTTCTTC. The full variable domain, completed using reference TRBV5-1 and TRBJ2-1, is KAGVTQTPRYLIKTRGQQVTLSCSPISGHRSVSWYQQTPGQGLQFLFEYFSETQRNKGNFPGRFSGRQFSNSRSEMNVSTLELGDSALYLCASSLASSNEQFFGPGTRLTVL.

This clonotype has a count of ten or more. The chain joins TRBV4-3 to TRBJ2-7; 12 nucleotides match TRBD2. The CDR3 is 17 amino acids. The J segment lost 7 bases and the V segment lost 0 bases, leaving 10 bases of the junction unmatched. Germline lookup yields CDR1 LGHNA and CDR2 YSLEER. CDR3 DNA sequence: TGCGCCAGCAGCCAAGATGGGCTAGCGGGAGGGCCGAGTGAGCAGTACTTC. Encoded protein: CASSQDGLAGGPSEQYF.

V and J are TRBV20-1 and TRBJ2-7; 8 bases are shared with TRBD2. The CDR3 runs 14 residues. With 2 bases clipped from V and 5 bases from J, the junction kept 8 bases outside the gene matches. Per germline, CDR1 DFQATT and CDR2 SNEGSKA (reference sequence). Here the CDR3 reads CSARLSGSSDEQYF. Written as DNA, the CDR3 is TGCAGTGCTAGATTAAGCGGGAGTAGCGACGAGCAGTACTTC.

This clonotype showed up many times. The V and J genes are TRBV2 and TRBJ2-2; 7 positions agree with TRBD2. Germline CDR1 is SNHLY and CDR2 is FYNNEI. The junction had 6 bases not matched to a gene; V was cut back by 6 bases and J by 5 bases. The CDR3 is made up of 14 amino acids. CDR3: CASRVGRRTGELFF. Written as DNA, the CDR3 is TGTGCCAGCAGGGTCGGGAGGCGGACCGGGGAGCTGTTTTTT.

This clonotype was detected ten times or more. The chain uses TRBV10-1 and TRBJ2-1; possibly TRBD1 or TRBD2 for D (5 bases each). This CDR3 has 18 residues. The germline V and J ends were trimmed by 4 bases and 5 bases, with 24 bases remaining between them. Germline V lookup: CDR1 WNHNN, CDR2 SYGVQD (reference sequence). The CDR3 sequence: CASSVVMGERIRNNEQFF. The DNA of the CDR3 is TGCGCCAGCAGTGTAGTTATGGGGGAACGGATCCGCAACAATGAGCAGTTCTTC.

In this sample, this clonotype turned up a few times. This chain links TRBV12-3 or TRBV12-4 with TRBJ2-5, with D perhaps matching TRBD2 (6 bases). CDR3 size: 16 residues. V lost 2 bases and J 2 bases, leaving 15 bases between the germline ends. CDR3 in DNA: TGTGCCAGCAGTTTAAGTCTAGCGTCCCTACAAGAGACCCAGTACTTC. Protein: CASSLSLASLQETQYF.

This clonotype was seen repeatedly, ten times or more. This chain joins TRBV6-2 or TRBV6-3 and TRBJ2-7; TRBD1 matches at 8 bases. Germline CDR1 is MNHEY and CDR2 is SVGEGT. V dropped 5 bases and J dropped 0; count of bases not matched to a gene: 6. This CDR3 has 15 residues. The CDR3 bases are TGTGCCAGCAGTCCCGACAGGGGTGACTCCTACGAGCAGTACTTC. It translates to CASSPDRGDSYEQYF.

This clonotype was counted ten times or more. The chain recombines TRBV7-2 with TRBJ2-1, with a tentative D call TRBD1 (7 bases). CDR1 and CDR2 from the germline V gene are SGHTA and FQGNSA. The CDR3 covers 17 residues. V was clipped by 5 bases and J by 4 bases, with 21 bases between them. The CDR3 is CASSPQGGRMKYNEQFF. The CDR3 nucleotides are TGTGCCAGCAGCCCCCAGGGGGGACGGATGAAATACAATGAGCAGTTCTTC.

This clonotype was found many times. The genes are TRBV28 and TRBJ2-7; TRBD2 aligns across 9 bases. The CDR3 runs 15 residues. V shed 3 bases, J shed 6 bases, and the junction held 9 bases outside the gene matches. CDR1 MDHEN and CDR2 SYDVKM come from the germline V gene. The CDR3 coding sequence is TGTGCCAGCAGTTTCTGGGCGGGAGGGCCGTTCGAGCAGTACTTC. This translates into CASSFWAGGPFEQYF.

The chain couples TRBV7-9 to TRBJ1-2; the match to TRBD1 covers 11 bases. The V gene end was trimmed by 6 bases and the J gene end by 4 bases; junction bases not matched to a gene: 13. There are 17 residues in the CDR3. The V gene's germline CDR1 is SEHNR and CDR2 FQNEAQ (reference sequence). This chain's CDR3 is CASSSLADRGPTYGYTF. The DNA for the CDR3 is TGTGCCAGCAGTTCCTTGGCGGACAGGGGGCCAACCTATGGCTACACCTTC.

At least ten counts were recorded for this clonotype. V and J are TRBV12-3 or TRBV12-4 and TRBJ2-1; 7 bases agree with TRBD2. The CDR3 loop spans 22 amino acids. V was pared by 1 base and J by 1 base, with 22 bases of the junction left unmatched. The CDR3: CASSLDSALRLAVEGSYNEQFF. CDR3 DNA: TGTGCCAGCAGTTTAGATAGCGCGTTGCGGCTAGCGGTGGAGGGGTCCTACAATGAGCAGTTCTTC.

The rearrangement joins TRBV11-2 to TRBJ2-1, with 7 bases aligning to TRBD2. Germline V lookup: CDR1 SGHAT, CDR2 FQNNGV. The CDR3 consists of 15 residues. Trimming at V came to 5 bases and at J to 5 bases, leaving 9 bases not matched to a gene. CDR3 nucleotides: TGTGCCAGCAGCCCATGGACTAGAAGTGACAATGAGCAGTTCTTC. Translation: CASSPWTRSDNEQFF.

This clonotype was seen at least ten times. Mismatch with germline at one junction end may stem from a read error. The CDR3 sequence is CSVEDSGLF. CDR3 sequence (DNA): TGCAGCGTTGAAGATTCAGGCCTCTTC. This sequence joins TRBV29-1 and TRBJ1-2; no clear D. Germline V lookup: CDR1 SQVTM, CDR2 ANQGSEA. The CDR3 length is 9 residues.

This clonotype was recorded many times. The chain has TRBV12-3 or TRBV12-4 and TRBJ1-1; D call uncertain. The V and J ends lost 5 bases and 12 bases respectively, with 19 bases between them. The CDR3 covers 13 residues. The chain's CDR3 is CASSQPPPEVTFF. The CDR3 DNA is TGTGCCAGCAGTCAACCCCCTCCGGAGGTGACTTTCTTT.

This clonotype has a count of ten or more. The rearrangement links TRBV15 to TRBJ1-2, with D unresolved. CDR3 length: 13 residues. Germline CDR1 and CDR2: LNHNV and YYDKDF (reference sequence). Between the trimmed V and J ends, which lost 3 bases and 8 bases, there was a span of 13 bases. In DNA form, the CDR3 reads TGTGCCACCAGCAGGGCAAGCTGGGGAGGCTACACCTTC. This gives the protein CATSRASWGGYTF.

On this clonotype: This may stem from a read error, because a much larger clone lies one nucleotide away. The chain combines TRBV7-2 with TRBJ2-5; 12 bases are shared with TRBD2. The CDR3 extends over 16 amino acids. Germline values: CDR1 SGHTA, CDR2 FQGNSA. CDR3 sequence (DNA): TGTGCCGGCAGCATCGCGACTAGCGGGGGCCAAGAGACCCAGTACTTC. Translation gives CAGSIATSGGQETQYF.

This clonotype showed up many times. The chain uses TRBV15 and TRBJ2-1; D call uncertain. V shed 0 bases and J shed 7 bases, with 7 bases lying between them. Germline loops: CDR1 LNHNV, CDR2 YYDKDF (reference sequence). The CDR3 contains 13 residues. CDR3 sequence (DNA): TGTGCCACCAGCAGAGATCTAGATAATGAGCAGTTCTTC. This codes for CATSRDLDNEQFF.